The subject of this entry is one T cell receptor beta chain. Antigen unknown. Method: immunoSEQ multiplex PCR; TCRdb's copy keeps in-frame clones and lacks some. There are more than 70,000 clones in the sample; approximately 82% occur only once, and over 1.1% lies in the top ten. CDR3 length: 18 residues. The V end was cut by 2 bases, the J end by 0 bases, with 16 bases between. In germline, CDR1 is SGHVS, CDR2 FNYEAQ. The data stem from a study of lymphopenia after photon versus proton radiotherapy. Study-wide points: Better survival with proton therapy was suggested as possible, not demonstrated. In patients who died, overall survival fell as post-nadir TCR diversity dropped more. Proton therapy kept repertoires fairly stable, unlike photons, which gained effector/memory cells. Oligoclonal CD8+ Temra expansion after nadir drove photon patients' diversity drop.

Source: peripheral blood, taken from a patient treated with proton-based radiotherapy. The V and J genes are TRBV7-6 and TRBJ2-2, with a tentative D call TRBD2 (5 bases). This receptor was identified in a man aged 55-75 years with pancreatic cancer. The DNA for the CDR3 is TGTGCCAGCAGCTTATATCCGATGAGCGGAACGAACACCGGGGAGCTGTTTTTT. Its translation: CASSLYPMSGTNTGELFF.